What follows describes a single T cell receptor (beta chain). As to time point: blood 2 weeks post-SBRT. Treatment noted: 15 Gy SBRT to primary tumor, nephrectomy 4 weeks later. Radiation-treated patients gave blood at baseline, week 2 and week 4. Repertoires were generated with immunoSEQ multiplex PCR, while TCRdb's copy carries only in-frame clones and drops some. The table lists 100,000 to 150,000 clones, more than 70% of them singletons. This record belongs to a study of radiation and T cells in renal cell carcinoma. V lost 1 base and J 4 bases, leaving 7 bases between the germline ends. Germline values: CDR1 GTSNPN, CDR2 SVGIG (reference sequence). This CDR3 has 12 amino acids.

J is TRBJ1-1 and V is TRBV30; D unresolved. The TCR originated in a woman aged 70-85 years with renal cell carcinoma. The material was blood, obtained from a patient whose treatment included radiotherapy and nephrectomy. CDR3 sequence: CAWSGRGTEAFF. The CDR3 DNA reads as TGTGCCTGGAGTGGGCGAGGCACTGAAGCTTTCTTT.